The clone carrying this T cell receptor beta chain was picked up many times. Its antigen is as yet unknown. The data were obtained in a study of T cells after yellow fever vaccination. Background on the study: Those fractions that held only low numbers of cells were prepared using the SMART-Seq v4 Ultra Low Input RNA kit. Whole-study findings and limits: Booster sampling recovered most clones from primary vaccination (under 98% CD4, around 88% CD8). Only a small proportion of the clonotypes turned up in both the CD4 and the CD8 compartments, likely arising from convergent recombination.

This CDR3 spans 15 amino acids. In germline, CDR1 is MNHEY, CDR2 SVGAGI. V lost 0 bases, J lost 1 base, and 8 bases lay in between. The 5'RACE template-switching step produced TCR cDNA and added a universal primer site and UMIs. TCRdb re-called the 5' RACE reads through MiXCR, storing one row per CDR3 protein. The sample lists about 130,000 distinct CDR3 sequences, approximately 8.4% occurring once. The receptor was isolated from a young man who received the YFV17D yellow fever vaccine. Sequenced here: CD8+ T cells sorted from PBMCs, sampled on the day of the yellow fever booster vaccination. The rearrangement links TRBV6-5 to TRBJ2-3; a weak D match, TRBD2 (5 bases). CDR3 sequence: CASSYSRRGTDTQYF. CDR3 DNA: TGTGCCAGCAGTTACTCTAGGCGGGGCACAGATACGCAGTATTTT.